This TCR beta chain stems from a study of CD4 T cells in relation to SARS-CoV-2 and coronaviruses. Study-wide context: After about nine days of antigen culture, PBMC TCR beta CDR3s were sequenced. Study conclusions and caveats: Samples before the pandemic and after infection were not matched within any donor. Compared with monoreactive clones, crossreactive clones showed significantly weaker SARS-CoV-2 expansion.

Points on this clone: Its specificity is not known. A read error may produce the germline difference seen at one junction end.

Unexposed donor CD4+ T cells date from about 2011-2019, before the COVID-19 pandemic. The cells were cultured for 10 days before CD4+ T cells were isolated. Unexposed-donor CD4+ T cells were probed with SARS-CoV-2 S/N and four cold-coronavirus spikes, cells permitting. The CDR3 has 14 residues. CDR1 is SSHAT and CDR2 is FNYEAQ in the germline V gene (reference sequence). TCRdb's copy holds only in-frame clones and misses some; the assay was immunoSEQ multiplex PCR. Here the sample spans approximately 21,000 clones, around 76% being singletons. The receptor was derived from a human donor in good health. V gene TRBV7-7 combines with J gene TRBJ2-5; the match to TRBD2 covers 7 bases. Source material: CD4+ T cells from PBMCs, cultured in vitro. The chain's CDR3 is CASSSGLGRETQYF. The CDR3 region has the DNA TGTGCTAGCAGCTCCGGACTAGGGAGAGAGACCCAGTACTTC.